This T cell receptor (beta chain) was sequenced in a study of shared clonotypes between healthy human individuals. This CDR3 spans 16 amino acids. From germline, CDR1 is MNHEY and CDR2 SMNVEV (reference sequence). V lost 5 bases and J lost 2; bases outside the gene matches: 5. Libraries were prepared by immunoSEQ multiplex PCR; TCRdb keeps only in-frame clonotypes and omits some of them. The sample has approximately 1,500,000 clones; 95% to 99% are singletons. Source material: naive CD4+ T cells sorted from blood. Subset indicated: CD45RA+ positively selected. This sequence was found in a man aged 25-45 years in good health. The chain has TRBV27 and TRBJ1-5; TRBD1 agrees at 11 bases. CDR3 residues: CASSPWTGGGNQPQHF. CDR3 sequence (DNA): TGTGCCAGCAGTCCATGGACAGGGGGCGGCAATCAGCCCCAGCATTTT.